What follows are 24 T cell receptor beta chains derived from one specimen sequenced in a study of T cell responses to AZD1222 COVID-19 vaccine. Profiling relied on immunoSEQ multiplex PCR, and the TCRdb table lists in-frame clones only, not all of them. The sample includes roughly 100,000 clones, 93% of them seen just once. The source material was peripheral blood, sampled on day 0 of AZD1222 vaccination. These receptors were collected from an adult in good health.

J is TRBJ2-7 and V is TRBV5-1; TRBD2 agrees at 7 bases. Germline values: CDR1 SGHRS, CDR2 YFSETQ. The CDR3 is 16 amino acids. Trimming cost V 0 bases and J 0 bases; bases outside gene matches: 6. The CDR3 bases are TGCGCCAGCAGCTTGGCCGGTAGCGGGCCCTCCTACGAGCAGTACTTC. Translating gives CASSLAGSGPSYEQYF.

This rearrangement joins TRBV21-1 to TRBJ2-1; the D call in the table, TRBD2, was not verified against the DNA. TRBV21-1 is reported as a pseudogene. CDR3 length equals 16 residues. The CDR3 region is CASSKVGRGDYNEQFF. CDR3 nucleotide sequence: TGTGCCAGCAGCAAAGTTGGGCGGGGAGACTACAATGAGCAGTTCTTC.

The genes are TRBV6-2 or TRBV6-3 and TRBJ2-2, with TRBD1 as a possible D gene (5 bases). This CDR3 is 13 amino acids long. V was cut by 5 bases and J by 2 bases, with 6 bases left in between. The germline V gene has CDR1 MNHEY and CDR2 SVGEGT. The CDR3 DNA follows: TGTGCCAGCAGTGGACAAAACACCGGGGAGCTGTTTTTT. This gives the protein CASSGQNTGELFF.

The chain is built from TRBV10-1 and TRBJ2-2; D possibly matches TRBD1 or TRBD2 (5 bases each). CDR3 length equals 14 residues. Germline V lookup: CDR1 WNHNN, CDR2 SYGVQD (reference sequence). Between the trimmed V and J ends, which lost 4 bases and 7 bases, there was a span of 13 bases. Here the CDR3 DNA reads TGCGCCAGCAGTGCCGGGACCCGGGGCGGGGAGCTGTTTTTT. Amino acids: CASSAGTRGGELFF.

The chain joins TRBV7-3 to TRBJ2-1, with D possibly being TRBD1 or TRBD2 (6 bases each). This CDR3 spans 15 amino acids. The germline V and J ends were trimmed by 4 bases and 8 bases, with 18 bases remaining between them. CDR1 is SGHTA and CDR2 is FQGTGA in the germline V gene. The DNA of the CDR3 is TGTGCCAGCAGCTCGGGGGCTCCTGGAGGTGATGAGCAGTTCTTC. Translation gives CASSSGAPGGDEQFF.

DNA of the CDR3: TGTGCCAGCAGCTTGGTCCAGCGGGAGTTTAGGACAGATACGCAGTATTTT. Translation gives CASSLVQREFRTDTQYF. The genes are TRBV5-5 and TRBJ2-3; 8 positions match TRBD2. The CDR3 is 17 amino acids. The V gene's germline CDR1 is SGHKS and CDR2 YYEKEE (reference sequence). J gave up 3 bases and V 0 bases, and 9 bases lay outside the gene matches.

The rearrangement links TRBV7-8 to TRBJ2-1; D gene uncertain. This CDR3 comprises 17 residues. Germline lookup yields CDR1 SGHVS and CDR2 FQNEAQ. Trimming left V 1 base short and J 6 bases short, with 19 bases between. The CDR3, as DNA: TGTGCCAGCAGCTTAGTGCCGGGTCAGTGGCAAGCCAATGAGCAGTTCTTC. Its translation is CASSLVPGQWQANEQFF.

The V call is TRBV24-1, the J call TRBJ2-3; 11 bases are shared with TRBD2. The CDR3 sequence is 16 residues long. Germline values: CDR1 KGHDR, CDR2 SFDVKD. Trimming at V came to 4 bases and at J to 6 bases, leaving 8 bases not matched to a gene. CDR3 amino acids: CATSEVSGRARDTQYF. DNA of the CDR3: TGTGCCACCAGTGAGGTTAGCGGGAGGGCCCGTGATACGCAGTATTTT.

V and J are TRBV5-1 and TRBJ2-4; 8 bases align to TRBD2. With 0 bases clipped from V and 6 bases from J, the junction kept 2 bases outside the gene matches. Germline CDR1 reads SGHRS; CDR2 reads YFSETQ. This CDR3 is built from 14 residues. CDR3 bases: TGCGCCAGCAGCTTGGGACTAGCGCGAAACATTCAGTACTTC. Its protein is CASSLGLARNIQYF.

The chain combines TRBV2 with TRBJ2-7; 9 bases align to TRBD2. The CDR3 runs 13 residues. Unmatched junction bases numbered 4, after V lost 6 bases and J lost 4 bases. Germline values: CDR1 SNHLY, CDR2 FYNNEI. The CDR3 DNA reads TGTGCCAGCAGGACTAGCGGAGCTTACGAGCAGTACTTC. This gives the protein CASRTSGAYEQYF.

In this sample, this clone turned up once. The rearrangement links TRBV6-6 to TRBJ2-3; 11 nucleotides agree with TRBD2. Germline CDR1 reads MNHNY; CDR2 reads SVGAGI (reference sequence). V was pared by 5 bases and J by 0 bases, with 7 bases of the junction left unmatched. The CDR3 runs 17 residues. As DNA, the CDR3 is TGTGCCAGCAGTCTTAAGGGACTAGCGGCTAGCACAGATACGCAGTATTTT. This encodes CASSLKGLAASTDTQYF.

The J gene is TRBJ2-7, the V gene TRBV6-2 or TRBV6-3; 7 bases are a match to TRBD1. The CDR3 contains 15 residues. CDR1 is MNHEY, CDR2 SVGEGT, per germline. J lost 6 bases, V lost 2 bases, and 10 bases had no gene match. CDR3 sequence: CASSYRGQAAVEQYF. In nucleotides, the CDR3 is TGTGCCAGCAGTTACAGAGGACAGGCAGCGGTCGAGCAGTACTTC.

This clone was detected only a few times. The V call is TRBV3-1 (or the pseudogene TRBV3-2), the J call TRBJ1-1; no firm D call. The CDR3 is made up of 11 amino acids. V lost 4 bases and J 4 bases, leaving 4 bases between the germline ends. CDR1 and CDR2 from the germline V gene are LGHDT and YNNKEL (reference sequence). This chain's CDR3 is CASSLATEAFF. The CDR3 DNA reads TGTGCCAGCAGCCTCGCCACTGAAGCTTTCTTT.

The chain links TRBV7-9 to TRBJ2-7, with 8 nucleotides matching TRBD1. Matching the DNA end better, TRBJ2-1 makes the J call doubtful. The CDR3 covers 17 residues. Germline CDR1 SEHNR, CDR2 FQNEAQ (reference sequence). The CDR3 protein is CASSLAGDRPAYNEQFF. CDR3 coding DNA: TGTGCCAGCAGCTTAGCGGGGGACAGGCCGGCCTACAATGAGCAGTTCTTC.

This sequence joins TRBV2 and TRBJ2-7, with D uncertain. CDR1 is SNHLY, CDR2 FYNNEI, per germline. V was clipped by 2 bases and J by 3 bases, with 17 bases between them. This CDR3 has 16 amino acids. The CDR3 region is CASSEFSDLPRYEQYF. CDR3 nucleotide sequence: TGTGCCAGCAGTGAATTTTCCGACTTACCGCGCTACGAGCAGTACTTC.

The chain links TRBV6-1 to TRBJ1-5, with no clear D. Germline V gene data show CDR1 as MNHNS and CDR2 as SASEGT. The CDR3 extends over 12 amino acids. With 6 bases removed from V and 6 bases from J, the gap between germline ends came to 9 bases. CDR3 residues: CASRSQSQPQHF. CDR3 DNA sequence: TGTGCCAGCAGATCGCAGAGTCAGCCCCAGCATTTT.

V usage is TRBV9 and J usage is TRBJ2-1; 8 bases align to TRBD1. The ends lost 3 bases at V and 2 bases at J; junction bases unmatched: 7. The CDR3 extends over 16 amino acids. Germline loops: CDR1 SGDLS, CDR2 YYNGEE. The CDR3 sequence: CASSGATGGPYNEQFF. The DNA of the CDR3 is TGTGCCAGCAGCGGAGCAACAGGGGGACCCTACAATGAGCAGTTCTTC.

The rearrangement links TRBV28 to TRBJ1-5; D is possibly TRBD1 (5 bases). Between the trimmed V and J ends, which lost 3 bases and 9 bases, there was a span of 12 bases. Germline V gene data show CDR1 as MDHEN and CDR2 as SYDVKM. The CDR3 consists of 13 residues. The CDR3 loop reads CASSLPRGWPQHF. CDR3 coding DNA: TGTGCCAGCAGTTTGCCGAGGGGTTGGCCCCAGCATTTT. The variable domain in full, completed from reference TRBV28 and TRBJ1-5, reads DVKVTQSSRYLVKRTGEKVFLECVQDMDHENMFWYRQDPGLGLRLIYFSYDVKMKEKGDIPEGYSVSREKKERFSLILESASTNQTSMYLCASSLPRGWPQHFGDGTRLSIL.

CDR3 coding DNA: TGTGCCAGTAGTATGACTAGCGGGAGTACTACTAGCACAGATACGCAGTATTTT. This gives the protein CASSMTSGSTTSTDTQYF. The V and J genes are TRBV19 and TRBJ2-3; 12 bases align to TRBD2. The CDR3 is 18 amino acids. Germline-derived CDR1 and CDR2 are LNHDA and SQIVND (reference sequence). Trimming removed 3 bases from V and 0 bases from J; junction bases left unmatched: 7. The entire variable domain, with the rest obtained from reference TRBV19 and TRBJ2-3, is as follows: DGGITQSPKYLFRKEGQNVTLSCEQNLNHDAMYWYRQDPGQGLRLIYYSQIVNDFQKGDIAEGYSVSREKKESFPLTVTSAQKNPTAFYLCASSMTSGSTTSTDTQYFGPGTRLTVL.

This clone came up a few times. The chain couples TRBV6-4 to TRBJ2-3, with D perhaps TRBD2 (6 bases). Germline-derived CDR1 and CDR2 are MRHNA and SNTAGT. V lost 2 bases and J 4 bases, leaving 13 bases between the germline ends. The CDR3 runs 15 residues. The CDR3 loop reads CASSDRGLEADTQYF. CDR3 nucleotide sequence: TGTGCCAGCAGTGACAGGGGACTCGAGGCAGATACGCAGTATTTT.

The gene calls are TRBV20-1 and TRBJ2-7; D is perhaps TRBD2 (5 bases). Trimming removed 7 bases at V and 7 bases at J, with 14 bases between. In germline, CDR1 is DFQATT, CDR2 SNEGSKA (reference sequence). The CDR3 contains 11 residues. This chain's CDR3 is CSGARGFEQYF. The DNA for the CDR3 is TGCAGTGGGGCCCGGGGTTTTGAGCAGTACTTC.

The chain carries TRBV7-2 and TRBJ1-3; D remains unclear. Germline CDR1 and CDR2: SGHTA and FQGNSA. The length of the CDR3 is 16 residues. With 5 bases removed from V and 1 base from J, the gap between germline ends came to 15 bases. The CDR3 DNA is TGTGCCAGCAGCCTACAAAACTCGCGTTCTGGAAACACCATATATTTT. Translated: CASSLQNSRSGNTIYF.

This chain joins TRBV6-1 and TRBJ2-3, with TRBD2 as a possible D gene (6 bases). The CDR3 extends over 14 amino acids. Per germline, CDR1 MNHNS and CDR2 SASEGT. The V end was cut by 2 bases, the J end by 2 bases, with 8 bases between. The DNA for the CDR3 is TGTGCCAGCAGTGAATCACTAGCCACAGATACGCAGTATTTT. Its protein is CASSESLATDTQYF.

Comments on this clone: Compared with germline, one end of the junction differs, possibly owing to a read error. This chain uses TRBV7-7 with TRBJ1-4, with TRBD1 as a possible D gene (5 bases). There are 15 residues in the CDR3. Germline V gene sequence: CDR1 SSHAT, CDR2 FNYEAQ (reference sequence). The CDR3 is CASSLGRGSNEKLFF. The DNA for the CDR3 is TGTGCTAGCAGCTTAGGACGGGGGTCTAATGAAAAACTGTTTTTT.